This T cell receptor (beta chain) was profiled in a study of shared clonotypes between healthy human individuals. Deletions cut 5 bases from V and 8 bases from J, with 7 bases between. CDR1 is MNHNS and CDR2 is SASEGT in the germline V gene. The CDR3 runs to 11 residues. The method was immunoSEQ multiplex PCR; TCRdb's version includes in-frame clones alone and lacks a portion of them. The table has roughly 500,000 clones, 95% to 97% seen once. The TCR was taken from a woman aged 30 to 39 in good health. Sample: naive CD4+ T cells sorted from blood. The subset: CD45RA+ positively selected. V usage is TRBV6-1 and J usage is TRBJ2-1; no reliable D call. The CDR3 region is CASSLEYEQFF. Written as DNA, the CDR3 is TGTGCCAGCAGTCTAGAATATGAGCAGTTCTTC.